The 28 T cell receptor beta chains below come from one sample, sequenced in a study of blood T cells in healthy people across ages. A second PCR of 7 to 11 cycles used a sample-barcoded 5' primer and a J-beta primer mix. Each CDR3 protein is one row after TCRdb ran MiXCR on the 5' RACE reads. The table includes 380,000 or so distinct CDR3 sequences, roughly half detected once. Sequenced: blood. These receptors came from a man between 60 and 75 years old in good health.

About this clonotype: Germline and junction disagree at one end, which may indicate a read error. The rearrangement uses TRBV10-1 and TRBJ2-1, with D hard to call. Germline loops: CDR1 WNHNN, CDR2 SYGVQD (reference sequence). The CDR3 loop spans 15 amino acids. As DNA, the CDR3 is TGCGCCAGTAGTGAGACCAGGAGCTCCTACAATGAGCAGTTCTTC. Residues: CASSETRSSYNEQFF.

The sample holds many counts of this clonotype. This chain connects TRBV9 to TRBJ2-5; D not certain. Trimming pared 4 bases from V and 2 bases from J, leaving 9 bases between. CDR3 size: 13 residues. The germline gives CDR1 SGDLS, CDR2 YYNGEE. The CDR3 nucleotides are TGTGCCAGCAGCTCCCACGTTCAAGAGACCCAGTACTTC. Encoded protein: CASSSHVQETQYF.

This sequence joins TRBV6-6 and TRBJ2-3, with 7 bases fitting TRBD1. The V gene's germline CDR1 is MNHNY and CDR2 SVGAGI (reference sequence). V lost 7 bases and J lost 4; bases outside the gene matches: 8. The CDR3 has 14 amino acids. This CDR3 reads CASTGSQGADTQYF. The CDR3 coding sequence is TGTGCCAGCACGGGCTCCCAGGGGGCAGATACGCAGTATTTT.

This clonotype was seen a few times. The genes are TRBV10-2 and TRBJ2-7; 14 bases fit TRBD2. The CDR3 extends over 15 amino acids. The germline gives CDR1 WSHSY, CDR2 SAAADI. V was pared by 4 bases and J by 5 bases, with 4 bases of the junction left unmatched. The CDR3 bases are TGCGCCAGCAGTGGAGGGACTAGCGGGGGCCACGAGCAGTACTTC. Protein sequence: CASSGGTSGGHEQYF.

The sample holds a few counts of this clonotype. This rearrangement joins TRBV20-1 to TRBJ2-7; tentative D call: TRBD1 (6 bases). Trimming shortened V by 6 bases and J by 7 bases, and 13 bases separated the two germline ends. This CDR3 is built from 11 residues. Germline assignment: CDR1 DFQATT and CDR2 SNEGSKA (reference sequence). CDR3 coding DNA: TGCAGTGCCACGAGGGGGATTGAGCAGTACTTC. Translated, it gives CSATRGIEQYF.

The chain employs TRBV5-4 and TRBJ2-5; D is unresolved. The end of the DNA is better explained by TRBJ2-7, so the J call may be wrong. Germline CDR1 reads SGHNT; CDR2 reads YYREEE (reference sequence). This CDR3 has 15 amino acids. In DNA form, the CDR3 reads TGTGCCAGCAGCCAGAAGCCCACAGTCTCCTACGAGCAGTACTTC. The encoded protein is CASSQKPTVSYEQYF.

This clonotype was seen repeatedly, ten times or more. The chain uses TRBV7-9 and TRBJ1-6, with D uncertain. The germline V gene encodes CDR1 SEHNR and CDR2 FQNEAQ (reference sequence). The CDR3 runs to 14 residues. The V end was cut by 7 bases, the J end by 3 bases, with 10 bases between. For the CDR3, the DNA is TGTGCCAGCACCGGGGTGGGCTATAATTCACCCCTCCACTTT. The encoded protein is CASTGVGYNSPLHF.

CDR3 amino acids: CSASERGGFRYSTDTQYF. CDR3 DNA: TGCAGTGCTAGTGAGCGGGGGGGCTTTCGGTATAGCACAGATACGCAGTATTTT. This rearrangement joins TRBV20-1 to TRBJ2-3; 10 bases align to TRBD2. Germline CDR1 is DFQATT and CDR2 is SNEGSKA (reference sequence). The V and J ends lost 3 bases and 0 bases, in that order; junction bases with no gene match: 12. There are 18 residues in the CDR3.

In the case of this clonotype: A read error is possible here, since a much larger clone lies one base away. This chain connects TRBV7-2 to TRBJ2-5; 8 bases align to TRBD1. Per the germline V gene, CDR1 is SGHTA and CDR2 is FQGNSA. V was pared by 6 bases and J by 11 bases, with 20 bases of the junction left unmatched. This CDR3 has 16 residues. CDR3 protein: CASSYTGDRTSPEQYF. The CDR3 DNA reads as TGTGCCAGCAGTTACACTGGGGACAGGACCTCGCCGGAGCAGTACTTC.

J is TRBJ1-2 and V is TRBV12-3 or TRBV12-4; D remains ambiguous. The CDR3 is 14 residues long. Between the trimmed V and J ends, which lost 5 bases and 5 bases, there was a span of 15 bases. This CDR3 is CASSPTGISYGYTF. CDR3 coding DNA: TGTGCCAGCAGTCCTACGGGGATAAGTTATGGCTACACCTTC.

The sample holds many counts of this clonotype. This chain joins TRBV7-2 and TRBJ2-4, with D possibly being TRBD1 (6 bases). Germline V gene data show CDR1 as SGHTA and CDR2 as FQGNSA. The V end lost 5 bases, the J end lost 0 bases, and 14 bases lay between the germline ends. This CDR3 has 16 residues. The CDR3 bases are TGTGCCAGCAGCCACAGACAGGCCTTAGCCAAAAACATTCAGTACTTC. Translated, it gives CASSHRQALAKNIQYF.

This chain connects TRBV25-1 to TRBJ1-2; 9 bases agree with TRBD1. J gave up 7 bases and V 6 bases, and 9 bases lay outside the gene matches. Germline loops: CDR1 MGHDK, CDR2 SYGVNS. This CDR3 has 14 residues. The CDR3 DNA is TGTGCCAGCAGCTGGACAGGGGAACCCACTGGCTACACCTTC. This gives the protein CASSWTGEPTGYTF.

Regarding this clonotype: Just one base apart from a much larger clone, this may be a read error. The chain has TRBV2 and TRBJ2-6, with D possibly TRBD2 on 5 matching bases. V lost 8 bases to trimming and J lost 3 bases, with 14 bases between them. This CDR3 region has 15 residues. Germline V gene lookup returns CDR1 SNHLY and CDR2 FYNNEI. The CDR3 loop is CASGEYVYGANVLTF. The CDR3 coding sequence is TGTGCCAGCGGGGAGTATGTCTATGGGGCCAACGTCCTGACTTTC.

The chain links TRBV14 to TRBJ1-6; TRBD1 matches at 9 bases. Losses at the gene ends were 4 bases for V and 9 bases for J; bases not matched to a gene: 7. The V gene's germline CDR1 is SGHDN and CDR2 FVKESK. The CDR3 loop spans 15 amino acids. CDR3 sequence (DNA): TGTGCCAGCAGCCCCCGGGACAGGGTGGCTTCACCCCTCCACTTT. This gives the protein CASSPRDRVASPLHF.

As for this clonotype: It may be a read error: a sequence one base away is much more abundant. The rearrangement links TRBV2 to TRBJ1-6; 7 bases map to TRBD1. The trim removed 5 bases at V and 3 bases at J, leaving 7 bases unmatched. Germline V lookup: CDR1 SNHLY, CDR2 FYNNEI. There are 16 residues in the CDR3. CDR3 protein: CASSLRGGSYNSPLHF. The CDR3 DNA reads as TGTGCCAGCAGTCTCAGGGGGGGCAGCTATAATTCACCCCTCCACTTT.

Note on this clonotype: A much larger clone is a single base away; this may be a read error. The rearrangement joins TRBV7-9 to TRBJ2-1; D is unresolved. The CDR3 is made up of 14 amino acids. In germline, CDR1 is SEHNR, CDR2 FQNEAQ (reference sequence). CDR3 coding DNA: TGTTCCAGCAGCGCCGTTCAAAGTTACAATGAGCAGTTCTTC. Its protein is CSSSAVQSYNEQFF.

This clonotype was counted only a few times. The chain uses TRBV6-5 and TRBJ2-7, with D perhaps TRBD2 (6 bases). Germline V lookup: CDR1 MNHEY, CDR2 SVGAGI. The CDR3 loop spans 14 amino acids. Trimming stripped 5 bases from V and 3 bases from J, with 14 bases between. The CDR3 here is CASSNRREVYEQYF. In DNA, the CDR3 is TGTGCCAGCAGTAACCGCAGGGAGGTCTACGAGCAGTACTTC.

The chain couples TRBV12-3 or TRBV12-4 to TRBJ2-3; 8 positions match TRBD1. V trimming: 2 bases; J trimming: 2 bases; junction bases outside the gene matches: 6. The CDR3 consists of 16 residues. The CDR3 is CASSLQGARPTDTQYF. The CDR3 nucleotides read TGTGCCAGCAGTTTACAGGGGGCAAGACCCACAGATACGCAGTATTTT.

The rearrangement uses TRBV6-1 and TRBJ2-4; the match to TRBD2 covers 14 bases. This CDR3 has 16 amino acids. With V trimmed by 4 bases and J by 8 bases, 7 bases remained unmatched. Germline-derived CDR1 and CDR2 are MNHNS and SASEGT. The CDR3 DNA reads TGTGCCAGCAGTGCGCGACTAGCGGGAGGGGTGGACATTCAGTACTTC. Amino acid sequence: CASSARLAGGVDIQYF.

This chain joins TRBV7-9 and TRBJ2-3, with TRBD2 as a possible D gene (6 bases). Trimming pared 3 bases from V and 3 bases from J, leaving 28 bases between. The germline V gene encodes CDR1 SEHNR and CDR2 FQNEAQ (reference sequence). The CDR3 is 20 amino acids. Written as DNA, the CDR3 is TGTGCCAGCAGCTTGTATTGGATCGAGACTAGTGCTGGGGTTACAGATACGCAGTATTTT. Translating gives CASSLYWIETSAGVTDTQYF.

The chain is built from TRBV10-3 and TRBJ2-2; D remains unclear. This CDR3 comprises 14 residues. Germline V gene lookup returns CDR1 ENHRY and CDR2 SYGVKD. Trimming pared 6 bases from V and 1 base from J, leaving 9 bases between. CDR3 DNA sequence: TGTGCCATCAGGCCACAGAAGAACACCGGGGAGCTGTTTTTT. This translates into CAIRPQKNTGELFF.

This sequence joins TRBV5-8 and TRBJ2-4; 7 bases align to TRBD1. The J segment lost 13 bases and the V segment lost 4 bases, leaving 8 bases of the junction unmatched. The CDR3 consists of 12 residues. The V gene's germline CDR1 is SGHTS and CDR2 YDEGEE. The CDR3 coding sequence is TGTGCCAGCAGCGCTCGACAGGGACGGCAGTACTTC. The encoded protein is CASSARQGRQYF.

This clonotype was recorded a few times. V gene TRBV9 combines with J gene TRBJ2-1, with D possibly called TRBD1 or TRBD2 (6 bases each). CDR1 SGDLS and CDR2 YYNGEE come from the germline V gene. Trimming left V 0 bases short and J 6 bases short, with 19 bases between. This CDR3 contains 17 residues. CDR3 DNA: TGTGCCAGCAGCGTAGATCCGCTCGGGGGACAATTCAATGAGCAGTTCTTC. This translates into CASSVDPLGGQFNEQFF.

Of note for this clonotype: This sequence may be a read error, since a much larger clone differs from it by one base. The J gene is TRBJ2-5, the V gene TRBV15; D not resolved. The J call could be wrong; TRBJ2-1 is a better fit for the DNA end. Germline V gene data show CDR1 as LNHNV and CDR2 as YYDKDF (reference sequence). The CDR3 is made up of 15 amino acids. The DNA for the CDR3 is TGTGCCACCAGCTACTCCGCCAGGAACCAAGAGACCCAGTTCTTC. Protein product: CATSYSARNQETQFF.

In its sample, this clonotype was seen a few times. This chain links TRBV4-2 with TRBJ2-7; maybe TRBD2 (5 bases). The germline V gene has CDR1 LGHNA and CDR2 YNFKEQ. V was clipped by 1 base and J by 6 bases, with 19 bases between them. The CDR3 extends over 16 amino acids. In nucleotides, the CDR3 is TGTGCCAGCAGCCAAGCTTTTGGAGACCAACGGGGCGAGCAGTACTTC. Translation: CASSQAFGDQRGEQYF.

CDR3 in DNA: TGTGCCAGCAGTTTATCGAGGAGGGTTGGGGATACGCAGTATTTT. The encoded protein is CASSLSRRVGDTQYF. The V call is TRBV27, the J call TRBJ2-3; D is perhaps TRBD2 (6 bases). Germline CDR1 and CDR2: MNHEY and SMNVEV (reference sequence). CDR3 length: 15 amino acids. With 0 bases removed from V and 6 bases from J, the gap between germline ends came to 13 bases.

The chain links TRBV6-2 or TRBV6-3 to TRBJ2-4; 7 positions agree with TRBD2. V shed 7 bases, J shed 3 bases, and the junction held 9 bases outside the gene matches. This CDR3 has 15 residues. The germline CDR1 and CDR2 sequences are MNHEY and SVGEGT. The CDR3 loop reads CASTVGRDYKNIQYF. The CDR3 DNA sequence: TGTGCCAGCACCGTGGGTAGGGACTACAAAAACATTCAGTACTTC.

This clonotype was counted a single time. The gene calls are TRBV30 and TRBJ2-7; 12 bases are a match to TRBD1. Germline CDR1 is GTSNPN and CDR2 is SVGIG (reference sequence). The CDR3 extends over 15 amino acids. With 1 base clipped from V and 2 bases from J, the junction kept 3 bases outside the gene matches. CDR3 coding DNA: TGTGCCTGGAGTGCCCGGGACAGGGGGCCCTACGAGCAGTACTTC. Translating it yields CAWSARDRGPYEQYF.